This T cell receptor beta chain was captured by sequencing in a study of T cells in Graves' hyperthyroidism and ophthalmopathy. The CDR3 covers 12 residues. J gave up 7 bases and V 8 bases, and 4 bases lay outside the gene matches. Looked up from germline, CDR1 is SGHNT and CDR2 is YENEEA. TCR beta CDR3 regions were amplified from RNA transcripts. In the first-round RT-PCR of the TCR CDR3, the HTBI primer set was used. TCRdb passed the multiplex PCR reads through MiXCR, listing each CDR3 protein once. Among around 300,000 distinct CDR3 sequences, roughly 15% were seen once, and the ten largest hold 34%. This clonotype was seen many times. Ophthalmopathy cases scored 3 or more on the Clinical Activity Score and 4 or more on NOSPECS grade, with duration below 3 months. Clinical symptoms, serum thyroxine, TRAb, thyroid ultrasound and orbital computed tomography informed diagnoses.

The receptor was derived from a woman aged 35 to 49 with Graves' ophthalmopathy. The source material was blood. This rearrangement joins TRBV11-3 to TRBJ1-1; the match to TRBD1 covers 10 bases. The CDR3 sequence is CASWGQGNEAFF. CDR3 bases: TGTGCCAGCTGGGGACAGGGGAATGAAGCTTTCTTT.